The subject of this entry is one TCR beta chain. Under the authors' procedure: Using reference gene primer amplification, nucleated cell counts were estimated. Measured with immunoSEQ multiplex PCR; TCRdb has only the in-frame clones, and not every one. From that table come the V and J calls and clone size; the DNA was used to work out D and trimming. Here the sample spans fewer than 200,000 clones, approximately 80% being singletons. J gave up 10 bases and V 2 bases, and 8 bases lay outside the gene matches. Germline V gene sequence: CDR1 SGHDT, CDR2 YYEEEE. The CDR3 has 13 amino acids. This specimen comes from a study of blood T cell repertoires in COVID-19. About the research overall: The origin of the acute and convalescent COVID-19 samples was the United States, Italy and Spain. PBMCs, B-cell-depleted T cells, or T cells were the source of the cDNA or gDNA that made up the material.

The chain has TRBV5-6 and TRBJ1-2; 7 bases map to TRBD1. The receptor's source is a human donor in a cohort sampled during active COVID-19. Sequencing was done on a sample of peripheral blood. The CDR3 sequence is CASSFRDSSDYTF. DNA for the CDR3: TGTGCCAGCAGCTTCCGGGACAGTAGTGACTACACCTTC.